The rows below give T cell receptor beta chains drawn from one sample of a study of blood T cell repertoires in COVID-19. The repertoire was sequenced with immunoSEQ multiplex PCR; TCRdb's copy has only in-frame clones and lacks some. Counted here are a few hundred thousand clones, 80% to 90% occurring once; the ten biggest clones make up 3.5%. The sequencing input was PBMCs or T cells enriched from blood (not recorded which). The receptor source for this set is a woman between 18 and 30 years old in a cohort exposed to, infected with or recovered from COVID-19 (not recorded which). Both conserved end residues are part of each CDR3. D genes are given only for firm matches. Expanded clones are given a class, and other clones once, few, many or no size at all.

d_call	clone_size	v_call	j_call	cdr3_aa	cdr3_nt
-	once	TRBV18	TRBJ1-2	CASSLEVQHGYTF	TGTGCCAGCTCCCTAGAAGTGCAGCATGGCTACACCTTC
TRBD1	-	TRBV28	TRBJ1-5	CASSPLDRDGQPQHF	TGTGCCAGCAGCCCACTGGACAGGGATGGTCAGCCCCAGCATTTT
TRBD1	few	TRBV18	TRBJ1-6	CASSPLGQFNSPLHF	TGTGCCAGCTCACCACTGGGACAGTTTAATTCACCCCTCCACTTT
TRBD1	-	TRBV4-2	TRBJ2-7	CASSQKDRGDYEQYF	TGTGCCAGCAGCCAGAAGGACAGGGGAGATTACGAGCAGTACTTC
-	-	TRBV27	TRBJ1-5	CASSLSGIAGPQHF	TGTGCCAGCAGTTTATCAGGGATCGCGGGGCCCCAGCATTTT
-	-	TRBV5-6	TRBJ2-1	CASSLAGSSYNEQFF	TGTGCCAGCAGCTTGGCGGGGAGCTCCTACAATGAGCAGTTCTTC
-	few	TRBV7-9	TRBJ2-7	CASSDLSSYEQYF	TGTGCCAGCAGCGACTTATCTTCCTACGAGCAGTACTTC
-	-	TRBV18	TRBJ1-1	CASSPRGEGDSAEAFF	TGTGCCAGCTCACCGCGCGGAGAGGGGGATAGCGCTGAAGCTTTCTTT
-	-	TRBV28	TRBJ1-2	CASSLWAPNYGYTF	TGTGCCAGCAGTTTATGGGCCCCGAACTATGGCTACACCTTC
TRBD1	-	TRBV7-9	TRBJ2-3	CASSLRGRRQGADTQYF	TGTGCCAGCAGCTTAAGGGGGCGGCGGCAAGGTGCAGATACGCAGTATTTT